The clone carrying this T cell receptor (beta chain) showed up many times. Its antigen is still unknown. In a library made to pick up alpha chains, this beta chain is a stray read with a size that means little. The CDR3 runs to 12 residues. Trimming shortened V by 3 bases and J by 2 bases, and 3 bases separated the two germline ends. CDR1 SNHLY and CDR2 FYNNEI come from the germline V gene. Time point reported: sample taken at primary tumor resection. The donor group consisted of roughly 70 patients who had untreated, early-stage non-small cell lung cancer. The data were obtained in a study of spatial heterogeneity in lung cancer. TCRdb re-analysed the 5' RACE reads in MiXCR, keeping a single row per CDR3 protein. The repertoire holds several thousand distinct CDR3 sequences, with around 13% as singletons. Study findings and constraints: For expanded intratumoral alpha and beta TCRs, counts tracked tumor mutation counts.

V is TRBV2 and J is TRBJ2-3; D uncertain. This sample comprised lung tumor tissue, obtained at surgery. The sequence derives from a male donor with early-stage non-small cell lung cancer. This CDR3 is CASSDNTDTQYF. In DNA form, the CDR3 reads TGTGCCAGCAGTGATAACACAGATACGCAGTATTTT.